Shown below are 31 T cell receptor beta chains from a single sample sequenced in a study of early T cells in non-severe SARS-CoV-2 infection. One entry per CDR3 protein, called by TCRdb with MiXCR from the 5' RACE reads. The profile shows some 80,000 distinct CDR3 sequences, about 5% of them singletons. The material was whole blood, obtained at baseline. Receptors were obtained from an adult who was a healthcare worker with PCR-confirmed SARS-CoV-2 infection or an uninfected control (not recorded which).

This clonotype was picked up many times. The chain carries TRBV6-1 and TRBJ2-6; maybe TRBD2 (6 bases). The CDR3 spans 16 residues. The V and J ends lost 7 bases and 4 bases respectively, with 17 bases between them. Germline assignment: CDR1 MNHNS and CDR2 SASEGT. Here the CDR3 DNA reads TGTGCCAGCATATGGGGACTCCTCGCGGGGGCCAACGTCCTGACTTTC. Its translation: CASIWGLLAGANVLTF.

The genes are TRBV29-1 and TRBJ1-2, with a weak D call TRBD1 (5 bases). The CDR3 spans 14 residues. V was clipped by 6 bases and J by 8 bases, with 22 bases between them. Looked up from germline, CDR1 is SQVTM and CDR2 is ANQGSEA. The CDR3 protein is CSVSQPSRGGGYTF. The CDR3 nucleotides are TGCAGCGTGTCCCAACCCAGCCGGGGCGGCGGCTACACCTTC.

This clonotype appeared many times. V is TRBV11-2 and J is TRBJ2-2; 8 bases align to TRBD1. The germline gives CDR1 SGHAT, CDR2 FQNNGV. The CDR3 extends over 15 amino acids. V shed 3 bases and J 2 bases; nucleotides not matched to a gene: 2. The CDR3 reads CASSFTGGNTGELFF. In DNA form, the CDR3 reads TGTGCCAGCAGCTTTACAGGGGGTAACACCGGGGAGCTGTTTTTT. Based on the CDR3 plus reference TRBV11-2 and TRBJ2-2, the full variable domain is EAGVAQSPRYKIIEKRQSVAFWCNPISGHATLYWYQQILGQGPKLLIQFQNNGVVDDSQLPKDRFSAERLKGVDSTLKIQPAKLEDSAVYLCASSFTGGNTGELFFGEGSRLTVL.

This clonotype was recorded a few times. J is TRBJ1-5 and V is TRBV7-9; 7 positions agree with TRBD1. CDR3 length: 14 residues. The germline V gene has CDR1 SEHNR and CDR2 FQNEAQ (reference sequence). V shed 5 bases, J shed 4 bases, and the junction held 5 bases outside the gene matches. The CDR3 nucleotides read TGTGCCAGCAGCCAGGACAGGTTGAATCAGCCCCAGCATTTT. Amino acids: CASSQDRLNQPQHF. The complete variable domain, with remaining parts taken from reference TRBV7-9 and TRBJ1-5, reads DTGVSQNPRHKITKRGQNVTFRCDPISEHNRLYWYRQTLGQGPEFLTYFQNEAQLEKSRLLSDRFSAERPKGSFSTLEIQRTEQGDSAMYLCASSQDRLNQPQHFGDGTRLSIL.

This clonotype was seen repeatedly, ten times or more. The chain is built from TRBV5-1 and TRBJ1-5, with TRBD1 as a possible D gene (6 bases). Germline lookup yields CDR1 SGHRS and CDR2 YFSETQ. The CDR3 runs to 15 residues. V gave up 0 bases and J gave up 4 bases, with 11 bases separating them. The CDR3 DNA is TGCGCCAGCAGCTTGGCCGGGGGGCTGAATCAGCCCCAGCATTTT. Its translation: CASSLAGGLNQPQHF. Full variable domain (rest looked up from reference TRBV5-1 and TRBJ1-5): KAGVTQTPRYLIKTRGQQVTLSCSPISGHRSVSWYQQTPGQGLQFLFEYFSETQRNKGNFPGRFSGRQFSNSRSEMNVSTLELGDSALYLCASSLAGGLNQPQHFGDGTRLSIL.

This clonotype was counted ten times or more. The rearrangement uses TRBV7-9 and TRBJ2-2; tentatively, D is TRBD2 (5 bases). This CDR3 has 12 amino acids. Per germline, CDR1 SEHNR and CDR2 FQNEAQ (reference sequence). The V gene lost 5 bases and the J gene lost 4 bases, with 5 bases spanning the gap. CDR3 nucleotides: TGTGCCAGCAGCCGGGGCACCGGGGAGCTGTTTTTT. Translating it yields CASSRGTGELFF. Filled out from reference TRBV7-9 and TRBJ2-2, the complete variable domain reads DTGVSQNPRHKITKRGQNVTFRCDPISEHNRLYWYRQTLGQGPEFLTYFQNEAQLEKSRLLSDRFSAERPKGSFSTLEIQRTEQGDSAMYLCASSRGTGELFFGEGSRLTVL.

This clonotype was seen only once. V gene TRBV20-1 combines with J gene TRBJ1-5; D possibly corresponds to TRBD1 (5 bases). CDR1 is DFQATT, CDR2 SNEGSKA, per germline (reference sequence). V was trimmed by 5 bases and J by 2 bases, leaving 13 bases between them. The CDR3 consists of 14 residues. CDR3 residues: CSAGGVLGNQPQHF. CDR3 nucleotide sequence: TGCAGTGCTGGGGGGGTCCTGGGCAATCAGCCCCAGCATTTT.

This chain connects TRBV7-9 to TRBJ2-7; the D is unclear. Between the trimmed V and J ends, which lost 0 bases and 0 bases, there was a span of 9 bases. The CDR3 sequence is 15 residues long. The germline V gene has CDR1 SEHNR and CDR2 FQNEAQ (reference sequence). The CDR3 DNA sequence: TGTGCCAGCAGCTTAGCTTTTTGGGGCTCCTACGAGCAGTACTTC. This gives the protein CASSLAFWGSYEQYF.

This chain joins TRBV7-9 and TRBJ2-3; D is unclear. Germline assignment: CDR1 SEHNR and CDR2 FQNEAQ (reference sequence). Deletions cut 11 bases from V and 6 bases from J, with 12 bases between. The CDR3 is 11 amino acids. The DNA for the CDR3 is TGTGCCTTTAACCCCGGGGATACGCAGTATTTT. Amino acid sequence: CAFNPGDTQYF.

This clonotype was detected many times. The chain recombines TRBV7-6 with TRBJ2-1; D unclear. CDR3 length: 12 amino acids. Germline CDR1 SGHVS, CDR2 FNYEAQ. Trimming removed 2 bases at V and 5 bases at J, with 4 bases between. The CDR3 protein is CASSLWNNEQFF. The DNA of the CDR3 is TGTGCCAGCAGCTTATGGAACAATGAGCAGTTCTTC.

This clonotype was seen at least ten times. J is TRBJ1-3 and V is TRBV6-5; D remains ambiguous. Per the germline V gene, CDR1 is MNHEY and CDR2 is SVGAGI. This CDR3 is built from 13 residues. Trimming took 6 bases from V and 1 from J, leaving 7 bases between them. The CDR3 coding sequence is TGTGCCAGCAGGCCCTCGTCTGGAAACACCATATATTTT. Encoded protein: CASRPSSGNTIYF.

The V gene is TRBV29-1, the J gene TRBJ2-5; 7 nucleotides match TRBD1. With 4 bases clipped from V and 1 base from J, the junction kept 3 bases outside the gene matches. Germline V gives CDR1 SQVTM, CDR2 ANQGSEA. The CDR3 spans 13 residues. The CDR3 DNA reads TGCAGCGTTGGAGGGGGCAGCCAAGAGACCCAGTACTTC. Protein sequence: CSVGGGSQETQYF.

This clonotype was counted only a few times. This sequence joins TRBV9 and TRBJ2-3, with 15 positions matching TRBD2. The germline CDR1 and CDR2 sequences are SGDLS and YYNGEE. Trimming took 4 bases from V and 5 from J; bases not matched to a gene: 8. The CDR3 is 17 residues long. The CDR3 spells CASSPGLAGGLIDTQYF. The DNA of the CDR3 is TGTGCCAGCAGCCCCGGACTAGCGGGAGGGCTCATAGATACGCAGTATTTT.

This clonotype was counted only a few times. The J gene is TRBJ2-7, the V gene TRBV5-1, with D perhaps TRBD1 (5 bases). Germline V gene data show CDR1 as SGHRS and CDR2 as YFSETQ. The CDR3 consists of 17 residues. Between the trimmed V and J ends, which lost 5 bases and 2 bases, there was a span of 23 bases. The chain's CDR3 is CASSDVFAGKSAYEQYF. In nucleotides, the CDR3 is TGCGCCAGCAGTGACGTATTCGCAGGGAAGAGCGCCTACGAGCAGTACTTC.

This clonotype occurred many times. The gene calls are TRBV20-1 and TRBJ2-1; D remains ambiguous. This CDR3 has 15 residues. Looked up from germline, CDR1 is DFQATT and CDR2 is SNEGSKA (reference sequence). V was clipped by 4 bases and J by 0 bases, with 13 bases between them. As DNA, the CDR3 is TGCAGTGCTATGCCTCCCATGAGCTCCTACAATGAGCAGTTCTTC. Protein: CSAMPPMSSYNEQFF.

The V and J genes are TRBV12-3 or TRBV12-4 and TRBJ2-1; D is uncertain. There are 15 residues in the CDR3. Trimming took 1 base from V and 0 from J, leaving 7 bases between them. The CDR3 here is CASSLEGGSYNEQFF. In nucleotides, the CDR3 is TGTGCCAGCAGTTTAGAAGGCGGCTCCTACAATGAGCAGTTCTTC.

The gene calls are TRBV4-1 and TRBJ2-7; D could derive from TRBD1 or TRBD2 (5 bases each). Germline V gene data show CDR1 as MGHRA and CDR2 as YSYEKL. This CDR3 has 13 residues. V was cut by 5 bases and J by 4 bases, with 12 bases left in between. CDR3 sequence: CASSSRDGYEQYF. The CDR3, as DNA: TGCGCCAGCAGCAGCCGGGACGGTTACGAGCAGTACTTC.

This clonotype has at least ten counts. This chain uses TRBV7-9 with TRBJ1-4; 12 bases map to TRBD1. The germline V gene encodes CDR1 SEHNR and CDR2 FQNEAQ (reference sequence). The J segment lost 5 bases and the V segment lost 2 bases, leaving 9 bases of the junction unmatched. This CDR3 contains 18 residues. CDR3 residues: CASSLPPGQGALNEKLFF. The CDR3 nucleotides are TGTGCCAGCAGCTTACCTCCGGGACAGGGGGCGTTAAATGAAAAACTGTTTTTT. The variable domain in full, completed from reference TRBV7-9 and TRBJ1-4, reads DTGVSQNPRHKITKRGQNVTFRCDPISEHNRLYWYRQTLGQGPEFLTYFQNEAQLEKSRLLSDRFSAERPKGSFSTLEIQRTEQGDSAMYLCASSLPPGQGALNEKLFFGSGTQLSVL.

This clonotype has at least ten counts. The chain joins TRBV10-1 to TRBJ2-7; tentatively, D is TRBD1 (5 bases). The V end lost 0 bases, the J end lost 3 bases, and 15 bases lay between the germline ends. Per the germline V gene, CDR1 is WNHNN and CDR2 is SYGVQD (reference sequence). The CDR3 is made up of 16 amino acids. CDR3 in amino acids: CASSESTQGTSYEQYF. The CDR3 nucleotides are TGCGCCAGCAGTGAGTCGACGCAGGGAACGAGCTACGAGCAGTACTTC.

There are a few counts of this clonotype. The CDR3 bases are TGTGCCAGCAGTTACTCGATTCCGGGTACTGGAAACACCATATATTTT. It yields the protein CASSYSIPGTGNTIYF. The chain uses TRBV6-6 and TRBJ1-3; D is unclear. Germline CDR1 reads MNHNY; CDR2 reads SVGAGI (reference sequence). The CDR3 is made up of 16 amino acids. Trimming left V 0 bases short and J 2 bases short, with 11 bases between.

This clonotype was seen repeatedly, ten times or more. The V and J genes are TRBV11-2 and TRBJ2-7, with 9 bases aligning to TRBD1. CDR3 size: 15 residues. V shed 3 bases and J 6 bases; nucleotides not matched to a gene: 9. In germline, CDR1 is SGHAT, CDR2 FQNNGV. The CDR3 region is CASSFSGTGRGEQYF. In DNA form, the CDR3 reads TGTGCCAGCAGCTTCTCCGGGACAGGGAGGGGCGAGCAGTACTTC. The full variable domain, its missing parts supplied by reference TRBV11-2 and TRBJ2-7, is EAGVAQSPRYKIIEKRQSVAFWCNPISGHATLYWYQQILGQGPKLLIQFQNNGVVDDSQLPKDRFSAERLKGVDSTLKIQPAKLEDSAVYLCASSFSGTGRGEQYFGPGTRLTVT.

In its sample, this clonotype was seen many times. The V gene is TRBV7-9, the J gene TRBJ2-1; D may be TRBD1 (5 bases). CDR1 SEHNR and CDR2 FQNEAQ come from the germline V gene (reference sequence). V shed 1 base and J shed 8 bases, with 6 bases lying between them. There are 12 residues in the CDR3. CDR3 loop: CASSLVRDEQFF. In nucleotides, the CDR3 is TGTGCCAGCAGCTTAGTCAGGGATGAGCAGTTCTTC.

The chain employs TRBV5-5 and TRBJ2-2; the match to TRBD1 covers 10 bases. The J segment lost 1 base and the V segment lost 4 bases, leaving 4 bases of the junction unmatched. The CDR3 is 16 amino acids. Germline V lookup: CDR1 SGHKS, CDR2 YYEKEE (reference sequence). This CDR3 reads CASSQTGGLNTGELFF. The CDR3 nucleotides are TGTGCCAGCAGCCAGACAGGGGGCCTGAACACCGGGGAGCTGTTTTTT.

In this sample, this clonotype turned up many times. The chain has TRBV7-2 and TRBJ1-5; TRBD1 is a possible D gene (5 bases). CDR3 length: 15 amino acids. Trimming pared 0 bases from V and 7 bases from J, leaving 13 bases between. Germline-derived CDR1 and CDR2 are SGHTA and FQGNSA. In DNA form, the CDR3 reads TGTGCCAGCAGCTTAGCGGGGGGAATGGGGCAGCCCCAGCATTTT. As protein: CASSLAGGMGQPQHF.

This clonotype has a handful of counts. This chain uses TRBV7-9 with TRBJ2-1; 8 nucleotides agree with TRBD1. Germline V lookup: CDR1 SEHNR, CDR2 FQNEAQ (reference sequence). With V trimmed by 3 bases and J by 2 bases, 6 bases remained unmatched. This CDR3 has 16 amino acids. CDR3 residues: CASSLTTGAPYNEQFF. The CDR3 DNA reads as TGTGCCAGCAGCTTGACGACAGGGGCCCCCTACAATGAGCAGTTCTTC.

This clonotype has at least ten counts. The V gene is TRBV6-6, the J gene TRBJ1-5; D not certain. V was clipped by 5 bases and J by 0 bases, with 11 bases between them. The germline V gene encodes CDR1 MNHNY and CDR2 SVGAGI (reference sequence). There are 15 residues in the CDR3. The CDR3 coding sequence is TGTGCCAGCAGTCCTCCCGTTGGTAGCAATCAGCCCCAGCATTTT. This gives the protein CASSPPVGSNQPQHF.

This clonotype was observed many times. The rearrangement uses TRBV5-1 and TRBJ2-1, with unresolved D. The CDR3 covers 16 residues. V gave up 0 bases and J gave up 0 bases, with 10 bases separating them. The germline gives CDR1 SGHRS, CDR2 YFSETQ. The CDR3 DNA reads TGCGCCAGCAGCTTGGACGGATTAAGCTCCTACAATGAGCAGTTCTTC. Protein sequence: CASSLDGLSSYNEQFF.

The chain links TRBV5-1 to TRBJ1-1; 7 positions agree with TRBD1. CDR1 and CDR2 from the germline V gene are SGHRS and YFSETQ. This CDR3 has 14 amino acids. V gave up 4 bases and J gave up 0 bases; unmatched junction bases: 3. The DNA for the CDR3 is TGCGCCAGCAGCGAGGGACAGTTGAACACTGAAGCTTTCTTT. It encodes CASSEGQLNTEAFF.

The chain couples TRBV10-2 to TRBJ1-6; possible D gene TRBD1, 6 bases. Germline-derived CDR1 and CDR2 are WSHSY and SAAADI. The CDR3 has 14 amino acids. Deletions cut 7 bases from V and 8 bases from J, with 15 bases between. In DNA form, the CDR3 reads TGCGCCAGCACCGAGGGGGGGGGTGATTCACCCCTCCACTTT. Translating gives CASTEGGGDSPLHF.

This rearrangement joins TRBV3-1 to TRBJ2-5, with TRBD2 matching 9 bases. V lost 0 bases to trimming and J lost 3 bases; unmatched junction nucleotides: 2. CDR3 length: 15 residues. CDR1 LGHDT and CDR2 YNNKEL come from the germline V gene (reference sequence). Here the CDR3 reads CASSQDPSGKETQYF. The CDR3 DNA reads TGTGCCAGCAGCCAAGACCCTAGCGGGAAAGAGACCCAGTACTTC.

In its sample, this clonotype was seen a few times. The rearrangement links TRBV7-8 to TRBJ2-5, with 11 bases aligning to TRBD2. Germline V gene sequence: CDR1 SGHVS, CDR2 FQNEAQ. V trimming: 5 bases; J trimming: 2 bases; junction bases outside the gene matches: 10. There are 17 residues in the CDR3. CDR3 protein: CASSPRVAGGHQETQYF. In DNA form, the CDR3 reads TGTGCCAGCAGCCCGAGGGTAGCGGGAGGGCATCAAGAGACCCAGTACTTC.